A single sample is the source of the 21 T cell receptor beta chains below, sequenced in a study of T cell repertoires in cytomegalovirus infection. TCRdb itself ran the reads through MiXCR, one entry per CDR3 protein. The sample consists of hundreds of thousands of distinct CDR3 sequences, under 55% of them appearing once. Their antigens remain unidentified. The sample in question was cultured PBMCs, obtained from culture after CMV antigen stimulation. These receptors were taken from a human donor in good health (CMV status not recorded). Some clones in this sample may be carry-over from other donors' samples.

The V call is TRBV6-6, the J call TRBJ1-1; D remains ambiguous. V lost 2 bases and J lost 1, with 5 bases in between. Germline CDR1 is MNHNY and CDR2 is SVGAGI (reference sequence). The CDR3 is made up of 13 amino acids. The DNA for the CDR3 is TGTGCCAGCAGTTACCAAGGGAACACTGAAGCTTTCTTT. Protein: CASSYQGNTEAFF.

A single count supports this clonotype. The chain couples TRBV7-2 to TRBJ2-3; TRBD2 matches at 7 bases. Germline V gives CDR1 SGHTA, CDR2 FQGNSA. J was trimmed by 5 bases and V by 1 base; bases with no gene match: 6. The CDR3 has 15 amino acids. This chain's CDR3 is CASSLGLAVGDTQYF. The CDR3 nucleotides read TGTGCCAGCAGCTTAGGCCTAGCGGTAGGAGATACGCAGTATTTT.

The chain links TRBV6-1 to TRBJ2-2; D is unresolved. V was trimmed by 6 bases and J by 4 bases, leaving 12 bases between them. CDR1 is MNHNS and CDR2 is SASEGT in the germline V gene. This CDR3 spans 14 amino acids. CDR3 sequence reads: CASRAGPATGELFF. The CDR3, as DNA: TGTGCCAGCAGGGCCGGGCCGGCCACCGGGGAGCTGTTTTTT.

The chain has TRBV20-1 and TRBJ2-5, with D possibly TRBD2 on 5 matching bases. The germline CDR1 and CDR2 sequences are DFQATT and SNEGSKA (reference sequence). The V end was cut by 6 bases, the J end by 9 bases, with 26 bases between. The CDR3 has 15 amino acids. The CDR3 here is CSAADYRLGKRAQYF. In nucleotides, the CDR3 is TGCAGTGCCGCAGACTACCGGTTGGGAAAGAGGGCCCAGTACTTC.

This clonotype occurred a few times. The V gene is TRBV12-3 or TRBV12-4, the J gene TRBJ1-1; no clear D gene. V dropped 5 bases and J dropped 1 base, with 17 bases sitting between them. The CDR3 covers 16 residues. The DNA for the CDR3 is TGTGCCAGCAGTGCCGCGCCGGGAGCCACGAACACTGAAGCTTTCTTT. Translation gives CASSAAPGATNTEAFF.

Many counts were recorded for this clonotype. The rearrangement links TRBV7-8 to TRBJ2-7, with 16 bases identical to TRBD2. CDR1 SGHVS and CDR2 FQNEAQ come from the germline V gene. V lost 3 bases to trimming and J lost 7 bases; unmatched junction nucleotides: 6. There are 16 residues in the CDR3. CDR3 sequence reads: CASSLGLAGGPGEQYF. The CDR3 region has the DNA TGTGCCAGCAGCTTGGGACTAGCGGGAGGGCCCGGGGAGCAGTACTTC.

This clonotype has more than one count but fewer than ten. This CDR3 reads CASSTSGMGVADTQYF. In DNA form, the CDR3 reads TGTGCCAGTAGTACTAGCGGGATGGGGGTTGCAGATACGCAGTATTTT. The genes are TRBV19 and TRBJ2-3; 9 bases are a match to TRBD2. The J segment lost 4 bases and the V segment lost 4 bases, leaving 9 bases of the junction unmatched. The germline V gene encodes CDR1 LNHDA and CDR2 SQIVND (reference sequence). The CDR3 sequence is 16 residues long. Drawing the rest from reference TRBV19 and TRBJ2-3, the complete variable domain is DGGITQSPKYLFRKEGQNVTLSCEQNLNHDAMYWYRQDPGQGLRLIYYSQIVNDFQKGDIAEGYSVSREKKESFPLTVTSAQKNPTAFYLCASSTSGMGVADTQYFGPGTRLTVL.

V usage is TRBV11-2 and J usage is TRBJ2-4; the match to TRBD2 covers 9 bases. The germline V gene encodes CDR1 SGHAT and CDR2 FQNNGV. CDR3 size: 17 residues. V lost 4 bases, J lost 0 bases, and 7 bases stayed unmatched. CDR3 residues: CASSSSGGLIAKNIQYF. In DNA, the CDR3 is TGTGCCAGCAGCTCAAGCGGGGGGCTTATAGCCAAAAACATTCAGTACTTC.

The sample holds a few counts of this clonotype. This chain links TRBV5-5 with TRBJ2-6, with D unclear. The V end was cut by 4 bases, the J end by 0 bases, with 8 bases between. CDR1 SGHKS and CDR2 YYEKEE come from the germline V gene (reference sequence). The CDR3 length is 15 residues. CDR3 sequence: CASSGWGSGANVLTF. CDR3 bases: TGTGCCAGCAGCGGGTGGGGCTCTGGGGCCAACGTCCTGACTTTC.

V usage is TRBV7-9 and J usage is TRBJ2-7; D possibly corresponds to TRBD2 (6 bases). The length of the CDR3 is 14 residues. Trimming removed 1 base from V and 7 bases from J, with 14 bases in between. The germline V gene has CDR1 SEHNR and CDR2 FQNEAQ (reference sequence). The CDR3 nucleotides read TGTGCCAGCAGCTTAGAGGGCTCAGGAGGGGAGCAGTACTTC. Translating it yields CASSLEGSGGEQYF.

This chain links TRBV5-4 with TRBJ1-2, with 7 bases that match TRBD1. Germline trimming cut 0 bases from V and 8 bases from J; bases unmatched to any gene: 7. Looked up from germline, CDR1 is SGHNT and CDR2 is YYREEE (reference sequence). The CDR3 has 14 amino acids. This CDR3 reads CASSLATGRYGYTF. The CDR3 DNA is TGTGCCAGCAGCTTGGCGACAGGGCGATACGGCTACACCTTC.

The chain recombines TRBV6-2 or TRBV6-3 with TRBJ2-7, with D possibly being TRBD2 (5 bases). This CDR3 contains 14 residues. Trimming cost V 6 bases and J 3 bases, with 15 bases left between them. Germline CDR1 MNHEY, CDR2 SVGEGT. Written as DNA, the CDR3 is TGTGCCAGCAGAAGGGCGGACTTAAACTACGAGCAGTACTTC. Its protein product is CASRRADLNYEQYF.

The chain links TRBV2 to TRBJ1-4; D remains unclear. Germline CDR1 SNHLY, CDR2 FYNNEI. Trimming removed 5 bases at V and 4 bases at J, with 11 bases between. CDR3 size: 14 residues. The chain's CDR3 is CASSRYRSNEKLFF. The CDR3 region has the DNA TGTGCCAGCAGTCGATACAGAAGTAATGAAAAACTGTTTTTT.

This clonotype occurred a few times. This chain uses TRBV12-3 or TRBV12-4 with TRBJ2-3; D is ambiguous. CDR3 size: 15 residues. V gave up 7 bases and J gave up 6 bases, with 20 bases separating them. The CDR3 spells CASTRISPMGDTQYF. The CDR3 DNA reads TGTGCCAGCACCCGAATTAGCCCTATGGGGGATACGCAGTATTTT.

The rearrangement uses TRBV18 and TRBJ1-6; D is perhaps TRBD1 (6 bases). The length of the CDR3 is 14 residues. Per germline, CDR1 KGHSH and CDR2 LQKENI. Trimming shortened V by 3 bases and J by 7 bases, and 10 bases separated the two germline ends. In nucleotides, the CDR3 is TGTGCCAGCTCACCCGGGGGGGCGAATTCACCCCTCCACTTT. It specifies CASSPGGANSPLHF.

This clonotype has more than one count but fewer than ten. V is TRBV2 and J is TRBJ2-7, with D perhaps TRBD1 (5 bases). This CDR3 spans 14 amino acids. CDR1 is SNHLY, CDR2 FYNNEI, per germline. The V end lost 6 bases, the J end lost 2 bases, and 14 bases lay between the germline ends. CDR3 DNA sequence: TGTGCCAGCAGATTAGTAGGGGATACCTACGAGCAGTACTTC. This codes for CASRLVGDTYEQYF.

The V and J genes are TRBV4-3 and TRBJ1-1, with D tentatively TRBD1 (6 bases). The germline CDR1 and CDR2 sequences are LGHNA and YSLEER. V was clipped by 3 bases and J by 4 bases, with 12 bases between them. This CDR3 spans 14 amino acids. CDR3 region: CASSQGDRSTEAFF. CDR3 coding DNA: TGCGCCAGCAGCCAGGGTGACAGGTCCACTGAAGCTTTCTTT.

The sample holds a few counts of this clonotype. The chain links TRBV7-2 to TRBJ1-2; D possibly corresponds to TRBD1 (5 bases). Trimming removed 5 bases from V and 5 bases from J, with 12 bases in between. This CDR3 spans 13 amino acids. Germline values: CDR1 SGHTA, CDR2 FQGNSA. CDR3 DNA: TGTGCCAGCAGCCCCCGACAGTCATATGGCTACACCTTC. Its translation is CASSPRQSYGYTF.

J is TRBJ2-7 and V is TRBV12-3 or TRBV12-4; a possible D gene is TRBD2 (5 bases). The CDR3 runs to 13 residues. Trimming took 2 bases from V and 7 from J, leaving 12 bases between them. For the CDR3, the DNA is TGTGCCAGCAGTTTAACGGGATCGGAGGAGCAGTACTTC. Translating it yields CASSLTGSEEQYF.

This clonotype turned up a few times. The V and J genes are TRBV7-2 and TRBJ2-7; the D gene is possibly TRBD1 (5 bases). The CDR3 spans 14 residues. CDR1 is SGHTA and CDR2 is FQGNSA in the germline V gene. The V and J ends lost 2 bases and 0 bases respectively, with 8 bases between them. The CDR3 DNA reads as TGTGCCAGCAGCTTACAGGGCTTCTCCTACGAGCAGTACTTC. It translates to CASSLQGFSYEQYF. The variable domain in full, with the rest retrieved from reference TRBV7-2 and TRBJ2-7, is GAGVSQSPSNKVTEKGKDVELRCDPISGHTALYWYRQSLGQGLEFLIYFQGNSAPDKSGLPSDRFSAERTGGSVSTLTIQRTQQEDSAVYLCASSLQGFSYEQYFGPGTRLTVT.

This chain connects TRBV7-9 to TRBJ1-1, with D uncertain. V was shortened by 8 bases and J by 0 bases, with 16 bases between the two germline ends. The CDR3 covers 15 residues. Germline V gene lookup returns CDR1 SEHNR and CDR2 FQNEAQ (reference sequence). CDR3 DNA: TGTGCCAGCCCCCGCTCGGGTGATATGAACACTGAAGCTTTCTTT. Its protein product is CASPRSGDMNTEAFF.